A selection of T cell receptor beta chains follows, all from one sample in a study of blood T cell repertoires in COVID-19. Assay used: immunoSEQ multiplex PCR; TCRdb lists only in-frame clones, some missing. Of roughly 61,000 clones listed, 80% to 95% are singletons. Input material: peripheral blood. The receptors were gathered from a man aged 60 to 69 with acute or convalescent COVID-19. The CDR3 runs from the conserved cysteine through the conserved F or W. The order of the fields is CDR3 length, D gene, J gene, V gene, clone size, CDR3 DNA, CDR3 protein. A D gene is named only where the DNA matches it firmly. Size is stated for part of the rows, as once, few or many counts, or as a class when the clone is expanded.

>15|.|TRBJ2-3|TRBV7-2|.
TGTGCCACCGTCGCGGCCCTAACTGGCACAGATACGCAGTATTTT
CATVAALTGTDTQYF
>16|.|TRBJ2-7|TRBV6-1|.
TGTGCCAGCAGTGAAGGCCAGCGGACCAGCTCCTACGAGCAGTACTTC
CASSEGQRTSSYEQYF
>16|.|TRBJ1-5|TRBV24-1|.
TGTGCCACCAGTGATCCCCGACAGTCCCGCCATGAGCCCCAGCATTTT
CATSDPRQSRHEPQHF
>19|TRBD2|TRBJ2-5|TRBV11-2|once
TGTGCCAGCAGCTTAGATCGGTGGGGACTAGCGGCCGGGGGGGAGACCCAGTACTTC
CASSLDRWGLAAGGETQYF
>17|TRBD2|TRBJ2-1|TRBV7-3|.
TGTGCCAGCAGCTTAGATGGCGCGGGAGGACCGGGGAATGAGCAGTTCTTC
CASSLDGAGGPGNEQFF
>15|.|TRBJ2-7|TRBV18|once
TGTGCCAGCTCACCAAAAACGGACGGGACCTACGAGCAGTACTTC
CASSPKTDGTYEQYF
>17|TRBD2|TRBJ2-1|TRBV19|.
TGTGCCAGTAGTATGGGACTAGCGGCCAGCTCCTACAATGAGCAGTTCTTC
CASSMGLAASSYNEQFF
>17|TRBD1|TRBJ1-2|TRBV18|.
TGTGCCAGCTCACCCGCAGGACAGGGCGAACCTCGAAGGGGCTACACCTTC
CASSPAGQGEPRRGYTF
>15|TRBD1|TRBJ1-6|TRBV11-3|.
TGTGCCAGCAGCCTCCGGGACAGGTTTAATTCACCCCTCCACTTT
CASSLRDRFNSPLHF
>17|TRBD2|TRBJ2-5|TRBV7-2|.
TGTGCCAGCAGCCCCCGTCCGGGACTAGCGGGACAAGAGACCCAGTACTTC
CASSPRPGLAGQETQYF
>15|TRBD1|TRBJ2-2|TRBV14|.
TGTGCCAGCAGCCGGGACAGGTCGGTCACCGGGGAGCTGTTTTTT
CASSRDRSVTGELFF
>13|TRBD1|TRBJ1-2|TRBV12-3/TRBV12-4|.
TGTGCCAGCAGCCTACAGGGGGTCTATGGCTACACCTTC
CASSLQGVYGYTF
>14|.|TRBJ1-1|TRBV18|.
TGTGCCAGCTCACCTCGCCCAGAGAACACTGAAGCTTTCTTT
CASSPRPENTEAFF
>16|.|TRBJ2-6|TRBV5-4|.
TGTGCCAGCAGCCCCCCAATCGGGGCTGGGGCCAACGTCCTGACTTTC
CASSPPIGAGANVLTF
>15|.|TRBJ1-2|TRBV27|once
TGTGCCAGCAGTACAAGTGGGGGGGCGGTTCATGGCTACACCTTC
CASSTSGGAVHGYTF
>16|TRBD2|TRBJ2-1|TRBV11-3|.
TGTGCCAGCAGCTCGTCCGGGACTAGCCCAGCCACTGAGCAGTTCTTC
CASSSSGTSPATEQFF
>14|TRBD1|TRBJ1-4|TRBV6-5|.
TGTGCCAGCAGTCGGGACAGAACTAATGAAAAACTGTTTTTT
CASSRDRTNEKLFF